Detailed here is one TCR beta chain. The CDR3 has 11 amino acids. Germline lookup yields CDR1 SGHDN and CDR2 FVKESK. V lost 1 base and J lost 8, with 4 bases in between. PCR employed 60 Vbeta and 13 Jbeta primers. Produced via immunoSEQ multiplex PCR; TCRdb's table is partial and in-frame only. The sample lists about 82,000 clones; approximately 81% were seen once. The data derive from a study of cytomegalovirus exposure and HLA in healthy donors. The V gene is TRBV14, the J gene TRBJ2-3, with D unresolved. The sequence was collected from a woman aged 45-65 years in good health and CMV-seropositive. Material for sequencing was PBMCs. The CDR3 bases are TGTGCCAGCAGCCAAGGCGGTACGCAGTATTTT. Translated, it gives CASSQGGTQYF.